Described below is a single T cell receptor (beta chain) sequence and its context. The sample originates from a study of cytotoxic CD8 clonotypes in ibrutinib-treated CLL. V dropped 8 bases and J dropped 8 bases, with 24 bases sitting between them. Germline V lookup: CDR1 MDHEN, CDR2 SYDVKM. The CDR3 is made up of 15 amino acids. Only in-frame clones appear in the TCRdb table, and some are missing; sequencing was by immunoSEQ multiplex PCR. The top ten clones hold roughly an eighth of a sample with approximately 200,000 clones, over 60% of them seen once. Extraction of roughly 2 micrograms of genomic DNA from cryopreserved PBMCs supplied material for TCR beta libraries.

Sequencing was performed on PBMCs, taken after 24 months of ibrutinib treatment. The V call is TRBV28, the J call TRBJ1-2, with D possibly matching TRBD1 (5 bases). This TCR derives from a human donor with chronic lymphocytic leukemia. The CDR3 bases are TGTGCCAGCCAGCCTGGGGACGGGGAAACTCGCGGCTACACCTTC. Translation: CASQPGDGETRGYTF.